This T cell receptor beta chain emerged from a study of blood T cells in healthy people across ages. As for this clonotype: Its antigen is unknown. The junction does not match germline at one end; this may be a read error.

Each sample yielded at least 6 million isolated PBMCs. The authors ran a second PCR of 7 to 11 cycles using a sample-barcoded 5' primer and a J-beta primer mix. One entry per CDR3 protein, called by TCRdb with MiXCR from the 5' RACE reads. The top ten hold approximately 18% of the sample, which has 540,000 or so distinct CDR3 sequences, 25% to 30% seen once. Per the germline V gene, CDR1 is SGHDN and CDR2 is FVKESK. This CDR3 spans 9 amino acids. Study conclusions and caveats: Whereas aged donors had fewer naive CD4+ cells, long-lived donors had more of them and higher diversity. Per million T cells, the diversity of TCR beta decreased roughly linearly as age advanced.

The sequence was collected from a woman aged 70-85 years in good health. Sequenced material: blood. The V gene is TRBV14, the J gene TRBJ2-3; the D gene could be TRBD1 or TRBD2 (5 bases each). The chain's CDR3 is CASSQQGRF. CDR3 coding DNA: TGTGCCAGCAGCCAGCAGGGACGCTTT. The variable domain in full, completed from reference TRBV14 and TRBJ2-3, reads EAGVTQFPSHSVIEKGQTVTLRCDPISGHDNLYWYRRVMGKEIKFLLHFVKESKQDESGMPNNRFLAERTGGTYSTLKVQPAELEDSGVYFCASSQQGRFGPGTRLTVL.